Sequencing of this T cell receptor beta chain was carried out in a study of cytomegalovirus exposure and HLA in healthy donors. This CDR3 region has 16 residues. Between the trimmed V and J ends, which lost 4 bases and 15 bases, there was a span of 28 bases. The germline CDR1 and CDR2 sequences are MNHEY and SVGAGI. The primer mix had 60 Vbeta and 13 Jbeta primers. Sequencing was performed with immunoSEQ multiplex PCR; in TCRdb, only in-frame clones are kept and a portion is missing. The sample lists about 120,000 clones, more than 75% occurring once. This sequence joins TRBV6-5 and TRBJ2-1, with D maybe TRBD1 (5 bases). The material sequenced was PBMCs. This TCR came from a man in his thirties or forties in good health and CMV-seropositive. The CDR3 DNA sequence: TGTGCCAGCAGTTCCCCTTCGAGGCAGGGTAATTATGGATGGTTCTTC. Translated, it gives CASSSPSRQGNYGWFF.